This TCR beta chain appears in the sequencing data of a study of cytomegalovirus exposure and HLA in healthy donors. Study findings and constraints: An analysis was carried out later, and it reportedly showed fewer N-insertions in an Asian-associated ancestry cluster than the approximately 700-donor mean. The CMV antigen specificity of a few CMV-associated chains was confirmed through in vitro analysis.

PCR was performed using 60 Vbeta and 13 Jbeta primers. TCRdb's table, derived via immunoSEQ multiplex PCR, lists solely in-frame clones and lacks some. Among some 130,000 clones, 80% were seen once, and the ten largest hold more than 3%. Everyone who donated was a healthy bone marrow donor. Remarks on this clone: Its antigen remains unknown.

The CDR3 extends over 15 amino acids. Germline CDR1 MGHRA, CDR2 YSYEKL. The V end lost 5 bases, the J end lost 0 bases, and 13 bases lay between the germline ends. This TCR was sampled from a male donor in good health and CMV-seronegative. Input material: PBMCs. The V gene is TRBV4-1, the J gene TRBJ1-1; maybe TRBD1 (6 bases). The CDR3 spells CASSEPGAMNTEAFF. The DNA for the CDR3 is TGCGCCAGCAGCGAGCCAGGGGCGATGAACACTGAAGCTTTCTTT.